The next 28 T cell receptor beta chains were all read from a single sample in a study of read filtering for tumor transcriptome and immune sequencing (dated by TCRdb to the early 2020s). TCRdb records Illumina HiSeq 4000 as the sequencer. The Immunoverse kit was used to build TCR libraries from roughly 440 ng RNA, with molecular barcoded adaptors covering alpha/delta and beta/gamma chains. Starting from the raw public reads, TCRdb applied fastp trimming at Q25, assembled clones with MiXCR and retained in-frame beta chains. Identical CDR3 proteins give one entry, which carries the most common genes and DNA. The sample table records approximately 45,000 distinct CDR3 sequences; less than 20% of these occur just once. Roughly two fifths of the sample is held by the ten biggest clonotypes. Material for sequencing was a population of CD138-negative cells sorted from bone marrow. The meaning of the sample's cell subset or site label: bone marrow mononuclear cells depleted of CD138+ plasma/myeloma cells by negative magnetic selection. The source of these receptors is a donor aged 40 or older with multiple myeloma.

The chain combines TRBV3-1 with TRBJ1-1, with D perhaps TRBD1 (5 bases). The length of the CDR3 is 13 residues. Germline lookup yields CDR1 LGHDT and CDR2 YNNKEL (reference sequence). V lost 5 bases, J lost 0 bases, and 7 bases lay in between. The CDR3 DNA sequence: TGTGCCAGCAGCTTACAGGTGAACACTGAAGCTTTCTTT. The encoded protein is CASSLQVNTEAFF.

On this clonotype: Being one base from a much bigger clone, this may be a read error. CDR3 sequence reads: CASSSVGGQPQHF. In nucleotides, the CDR3 is TGTGCCAGCAGTTCCGTTGGGGGGCAGCCCCAGCATTTT. This chain joins TRBV12-3 or TRBV12-4 and TRBJ1-5, with a possible D match to TRBD1 (5 bases). V lost 4 bases to trimming and J lost 7 bases, with 11 bases between them. The CDR3 runs to 13 residues.

A remark on this clonotype: A much larger clone differs from this one at a single base, so this may be a read error. V gene TRBV20-1 combines with J gene TRBJ2-1, with D possibly being TRBD2 (5 bases). The CDR3 is 15 residues long. Looked up from germline, CDR1 is DFQATT and CDR2 is SNEGSKA (reference sequence). V dropped 0 bases and J dropped 1 base, with 10 bases sitting between them. Written as DNA, the CDR3 is TGCAGTGCTAGAGATAGGACGGGGTCCTACAATGAGCAGTTCTTC. Translated, it gives CSARDRTGSYNEQFF.

This rearrangement joins TRBV19 to TRBJ2-7, with 9 bases lining up with TRBD1. The CDR3 runs to 14 residues. Germline V CDR1 and CDR2: LNHDA, SQIVND (reference sequence). The ends lost 3 bases at V and 3 bases at J; junction bases unmatched: 3. The CDR3 loop reads CASSMGQGLYEQYF. The CDR3 DNA reads as TGTGCCAGTAGTATGGGACAGGGTCTCTACGAGCAGTACTTC.

As for this clonotype: A much more abundant neighbour one base away suggests this may be a read error. The chain employs TRBV21-1 and TRBJ2-2; the D call in the table, TRBD1, was not verified against the DNA. TRBV21-1 is recorded as a pseudogene. The CDR3 has 18 residues. CDR3 sequence reads: CASSKGTRTGGVAGELFF. CDR3 coding DNA: TGTGCCAGCAGCAAAGGGACAAGGACAGGGGGAGTGGCCGGGGAGCTGTTTTTT.

The CDR3 sequence is CASSYLNYGYTF. CDR3 coding DNA: TGTGCCAGCAGTTACCTTAACTATGGCTACACCTTC. The V and J genes are TRBV28 and TRBJ1-2; D remains ambiguous. Germline CDR1 is MDHEN and CDR2 is SYDVKM. V lost 4 bases and J 1 base, leaving 4 bases between the germline ends. The CDR3 spans 12 residues.

This clonotype was seen many times. The genes are TRBV24-1 and TRBJ2-2; D is possibly TRBD1 (7 bases). CDR3 size: 16 residues. CDR1 is KGHDR and CDR2 is SFDVKD in the germline V gene. V lost 4 bases and J lost 1, with 12 bases in between. Here the CDR3 DNA reads TGTGCCACCAGTGACCGACAGGGAGGGAACACCGGGGAGCTGTTTTTT. Its translation is CATSDRQGGNTGELFF.

Ten or more counts support this clonotype. The genes are TRBV7-2 and TRBJ2-6; D remains unclear. CDR3 size: 13 residues. The germline V and J ends were trimmed by 11 bases and 1 base, with 9 bases remaining between them. Germline values: CDR1 SGHTA, CDR2 FQGNSA. The CDR3 DNA reads TGTGCCTCAACAGAGTCTGGGGCCAACGTCCTGACTTTC. Amino acid sequence: CASTESGANVLTF.

This clonotype was seen repeatedly, ten times or more. The chain's CDR3 is CSASPGSGNEQFF. The CDR3 DNA follows: TGCAGTGCTAGCCCTGGGAGTGGCAATGAGCAGTTCTTC. The gene calls are TRBV20-1 and TRBJ2-1, with D possibly being TRBD2 (5 bases). Germline V gives CDR1 DFQATT, CDR2 SNEGSKA (reference sequence). CDR3 size: 13 residues. The germline V and J ends were trimmed by 3 bases and 6 bases, with 12 bases remaining between them.

This clonotype appeared many times. The chain links TRBV2 to TRBJ2-1; the D gene could be TRBD1 or TRBD2 (5 bases each). Trimming removed 6 bases from V and 6 bases from J, with 18 bases in between. The CDR3 runs 15 residues. CDR1 SNHLY and CDR2 FYNNEI come from the germline V gene. The CDR3 sequence is CASRDQGFAGNEQFF. Here the CDR3 DNA reads TGTGCCAGCAGAGATCAGGGCTTTGCGGGCAATGAGCAGTTCTTC.

This clonotype was seen at least ten times. This sequence joins TRBV20-1 and TRBJ2-1; D might be TRBD1 (6 bases). CDR3 length: 14 residues. V was clipped by 6 bases and J by 2 bases, with 14 bases between them. Germline assignment: CDR1 DFQATT and CDR2 SNEGSKA (reference sequence). CDR3 sequence reads: CSARGPDAYNEQFF. In nucleotides, the CDR3 is TGCAGTGCCAGGGGTCCAGACGCCTACAATGAGCAGTTCTTC.

Turning to this clonotype: With a much larger clone just one base away, this may be a read error. In DNA form, the CDR3 reads TGCGCCAGCAGCAAGGCGGGAGGTACTGGGGCCAACGCCCTGACTTTC. Translation: CASSKAGGTGANALTF. This chain uses TRBV5-1 with TRBJ2-6; 8 bases match TRBD2. CDR3 length: 16 residues. CDR1 is SGHRS, CDR2 YFSETQ, per germline.

This clonotype has a count of ten or more. The chain employs TRBV2 and TRBJ1-1; the D is unclear. The CDR3 contains 13 residues. V was trimmed by 8 bases and J by 1 base, leaving 11 bases between them. Germline CDR1 reads SNHLY; CDR2 reads FYNNEI. CDR3 coding DNA: TGTGCCAGCCTCTCGGACGGGAACACTGAAGCTTTCTTT. It encodes CASLSDGNTEAFF.

This clonotype was observed a single time. Just one base apart from a much larger clone, this may be a read error. The gene calls are TRBV25-1 and TRBJ2-5, with D unclear. CDR3 size: 16 residues. CDR1 and CDR2 from the germline V gene are MGHDK and SYGVNS. The CDR3 sequence is CASSDSLGQRQGTQYF. For the CDR3, the DNA is TGTGCCAGCAGTGATAGTCTGGGCCAGCGCCAAGGGACCCAGTACTTC.

Worth noting for this clonotype: A single base separates this from a much larger clone, so it may be a read error. J is TRBJ2-7 and V is TRBV11-2, with 8 bases identical to TRBD1. Germline V lookup: CDR1 SGHAT, CDR2 FQNNGV. The V segment lost 1 base and the J segment 1 base; nucleotides outside the gene matches: 9. The CDR3 spans 17 residues. CDR3 sequence reads: CASSLGFGTGRSYEQYF. The CDR3 coding sequence is TGTGCCAGCAGCTTAGGGTTCGGGACAGGACGATCCTACGAGCAGTACTTC.

This clonotype appeared many times. The genes are TRBV10-3 and TRBJ2-7, with D unclear. Per the germline V gene, CDR1 is ENHRY and CDR2 is SYGVKD. Trimming shortened V by 0 bases and J by 5 bases, and 14 bases separated the two germline ends. This CDR3 is built from 15 residues. In nucleotides, the CDR3 is TGTGCCATCAGTGAGTCTTGGACGGGCTTAGACGAGCAGTACTTC. Encoded protein: CAISESWTGLDEQYF.

Ten or more counts support this clonotype. The chain combines TRBV28 with TRBJ2-2; D is ambiguous. The CDR3 contains 11 residues. The V and J ends lost 2 bases and 13 bases respectively, with 8 bases between them. Germline V gene lookup returns CDR1 MDHEN and CDR2 SYDVKM. In DNA, the CDR3 is TGTGCCAGCAGTTTAGGCTTTAGGCTGTTTTTT. Its translation: CASSLGFRLFF.

About this clonotype itself: With a much larger clone just one base away, this may be a read error. V and J are TRBV5-8 and TRBJ2-7, with D tentatively TRBD1 (6 bases). CDR3 size: 17 residues. Trimming pared 3 bases from V and 3 bases from J, leaving 22 bases between. The germline V gene encodes CDR1 SGHTS and CDR2 YDEGEE. CDR3 nucleotides: TGTGCCAGCAGCTATAGGACCCGGGGCAGGGGCTTCTACGAGCAGTACTTC. Amino acid sequence: CASSYRTRGRGFYEQYF. Complete variable domain (other parts from reference TRBV5-8 and TRBJ2-7): EAGVTQSPTHLIKTRGQQATLRCSPISGHTSVYWYQQALGLGLQFLLWYDEGEERNRGNFPPRFSGRQFPNYSSELNVNALELEDSALYLCASSYRTRGRGFYEQYFGPGTRLTVT.

To note about this clonotype: One junction end disagrees with the germline gene, perhaps due to a read error. The rearrangement uses TRBV7-2 and TRBJ1-1; no definite D call. This CDR3 contains 14 residues. Looked up from germline, CDR1 is SGHTA and CDR2 is FQGNSA. The CDR3 bases are TGTGCCAGCAGCTTGGGCGGAATGAAAACTGAAGCTTCCTTT. Amino acid sequence: CASSLGGMKTEASF.

Comment on this clonotype: A read error may explain this, as a much larger clone is one base away. J is TRBJ1-5 and V is TRBV29-1; the match to TRBD1 covers 10 bases. The CDR3 consists of 13 residues. Germline V gives CDR1 SQVTM, CDR2 ANQGSEA. The CDR3 coding sequence is TGCAGCGTCGGGACAGGGGCCAATCATCCCCAGCATTTT. Its translation is CSVGTGANHPQHF. Full variable domain (rest looked up from reference TRBV29-1 and TRBJ1-5): SAVISQKPSRDICQRGTSLTIQCQVDSQVTMMFWYRQQPGQSLTLIATANQGSEATYESGFVIDKFPISRPNLTFSTLTVSNMSPEDSSIYLCSVGTGANHPQHFGDGTRLSIL.

This clonotype was recorded at least ten times. V gene TRBV12-3 or TRBV12-4 combines with J gene TRBJ1-5; the D is unclear. Trimming pared 1 base from V and 1 base from J, leaving 2 bases between. The CDR3 runs to 13 residues. CDR3 sequence reads: CASSLGSNQPQHF. DNA of the CDR3: TGTGCCAGCAGTTTAGGCAGCAATCAGCCCCAGCATTTT.

This clonotype was seen at least ten times. DNA for the CDR3: TGTGCCAGCAGCACTGACAGGTACAATGAGCAGTTCTTC. Amino acid sequence: CASSTDRYNEQFF. V gene TRBV7-3 combines with J gene TRBJ2-1; the D gene is possibly TRBD1 (6 bases). Trimming took off 5 bases at V and 4 bases at J, with 9 bases between the two ends. The germline V gene has CDR1 SGHTA and CDR2 FQGTGA. CDR3 size: 13 residues.

This clonotype was found many times. The chain couples TRBV29-1 to TRBJ1-1; 8 nucleotides align to TRBD1. CDR1 is SQVTM and CDR2 is ANQGSEA in the germline V gene. The CDR3 covers 14 residues. V lost 4 bases, J lost 5 bases, and 9 bases stayed unmatched. CDR3 nucleotides: TGCAGCGTTGGCCCAGGGGGCGTTTCGACTGAAGCTTTCTTT. It is translated as CSVGPGGVSTEAFF.

This clonotype was counted at least ten times. The J gene is TRBJ2-2, the V gene TRBV6-5, with D unresolved. The CDR3 sequence is 12 residues long. Trimming took 6 bases from V and 8 from J, leaving 10 bases between them. Germline-derived CDR1 and CDR2 are MNHEY and SVGAGI. In nucleotides, the CDR3 is TGTGCCAGCAGCAACTCATGGGGGGAGCTGTTTTTT. Translated, it gives CASSNSWGELFF.

This clonotype was seen many times. The chain carries TRBV7-9 and TRBJ2-5, with no clear D. CDR3 length: 12 residues. V was cut by 7 bases and J by 2 bases, with 8 bases left in between. Germline CDR1 and CDR2: SEHNR and FQNEAQ (reference sequence). The CDR3 here is CASTGSQETQYF. The CDR3 DNA reads TGTGCCAGCACCGGGTCGCAAGAGACCCAGTACTTC. Together with reference TRBV7-9 and TRBJ2-5, the CDR3 gives the full variable domain: DTGVSQNPRHKITKRGQNVTFRCDPISEHNRLYWYRQTLGQGPEFLTYFQNEAQLEKSRLLSDRFSAERPKGSFSTLEIQRTEQGDSAMYLCASTGSQETQYFGPGTRLLVL.

This clonotype was observed at least ten times. The chain links TRBV4-1 to TRBJ2-3; D unclear. Germline values: CDR1 MGHRA, CDR2 YSYEKL. Between the trimmed V and J ends, which lost 1 base and 0 bases, there was a span of 11 bases. The CDR3 covers 16 residues. For the CDR3, the DNA is TGCGCCAGCAGCCAAGGTCCCACGGACAGCACAGATACGCAGTATTTT. This sequence encodes CASSQGPTDSTDTQYF.

This clonotype was seen ten or more times. This chain connects TRBV29-1 to TRBJ1-1, with D hard to call. The V gene lost 6 bases and the J gene lost 0 bases, with 11 bases spanning the gap. Germline CDR1 and CDR2: SQVTM and ANQGSEA. The CDR3 runs 13 residues. This CDR3 reads CSVVDGLNTEAFF. Written as DNA, the CDR3 is TGCAGCGTGGTGGACGGTTTGAACACTGAAGCTTTCTTT.

Judged by abundance, this clonotype is medium-sized. The chain combines TRBV27 with TRBJ2-1; TRBD2 agrees at 10 bases. Per the germline V gene, CDR1 is MNHEY and CDR2 is SMNVEV (reference sequence). With V trimmed by 6 bases and J by 7 bases, 6 bases remained unmatched. This CDR3 region has 14 residues. The CDR3 region has the DNA TGTGCCAGCAGCTTGGGTAGCGGGAGGAATGAGCAGTTCTTC. This gives the protein CASSLGSGRNEQFF.